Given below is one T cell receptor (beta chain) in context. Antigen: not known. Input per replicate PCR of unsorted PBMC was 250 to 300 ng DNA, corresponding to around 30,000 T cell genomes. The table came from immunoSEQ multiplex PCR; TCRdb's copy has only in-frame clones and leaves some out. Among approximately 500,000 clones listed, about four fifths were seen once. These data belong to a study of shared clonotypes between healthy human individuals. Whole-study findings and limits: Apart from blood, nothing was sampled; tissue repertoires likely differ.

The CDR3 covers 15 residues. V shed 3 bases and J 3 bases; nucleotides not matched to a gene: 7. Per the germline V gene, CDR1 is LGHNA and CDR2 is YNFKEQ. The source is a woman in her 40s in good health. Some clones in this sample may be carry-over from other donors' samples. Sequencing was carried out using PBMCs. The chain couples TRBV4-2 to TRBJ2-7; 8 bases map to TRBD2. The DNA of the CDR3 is TGTGCCAGCAGCCACCAAGCGGGAGAAGTCTACGAGCAGTACTTC. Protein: CASSHQAGEVYEQYF.